These 7 T cell receptor beta chains share one sample of origin, sequenced in a study of cytomegalovirus exposure and HLA in healthy donors. The PCR contained 60 Vbeta and 13 Jbeta primers. Profiling relied on immunoSEQ multiplex PCR, and the TCRdb table lists in-frame clones only, not all of them. This sample has 150,000 to 200,000 clones; roughly 80% occur once, and the top ten carry around 0.97%. Sequenced sample: PBMCs. These receptors came from a girl aged 2 to 9 in good health and CMV-seropositive.

The chain couples TRBV9 to TRBJ2-3, with no clear D. The germline gives CDR1 SGDLS, CDR2 YYNGEE. V dropped 4 bases and J dropped 1 base, with 4 bases sitting between them. The CDR3 spans 12 residues. In DNA, the CDR3 is TGTGCCAGCAGCCTCCGCACAGATACGCAGTATTTT. Protein sequence: CASSLRTDTQYF.

The V and J genes are TRBV7-9 and TRBJ1-4, with no clear D. Looked up from germline, CDR1 is SEHNR and CDR2 is FQNEAQ (reference sequence). This CDR3 comprises 15 residues. V was shortened by 4 bases and J by 4 bases, with 13 bases between the two germline ends. The CDR3 reads CASSSSGHVNEKLFF. As DNA, the CDR3 is TGTGCCAGCAGCTCCAGCGGGCATGTTAATGAAAAACTGTTTTTT.

This chain uses TRBV28 with TRBJ2-5, with a possible D match to TRBD2 (6 bases). The V and J ends lost 8 bases and 3 bases respectively, with 10 bases between them. CDR3 length equals 12 residues. Germline loops: CDR1 MDHEN, CDR2 SYDVKM. The CDR3 reads CASQEGKETQYF. Written as DNA, the CDR3 is TGTGCCAGCCAGGAGGGAAAAGAGACCCAGTACTTC.

This clone was found a few times. J is TRBJ2-5 and V is TRBV5-1; D is unresolved. Germline V gene lookup returns CDR1 SGHRS and CDR2 YFSETQ. The CDR3 is made up of 12 amino acids. V was trimmed by 3 bases and J by 2 bases, leaving 5 bases between them. The CDR3 protein is CASSYQQETQYF. The CDR3 nucleotides are TGCGCCAGCAGCTATCAACAAGAGACCCAGTACTTC.

This clone was picked up one time. The chain employs TRBV30 and TRBJ1-2, with D maybe TRBD1 (6 bases). V was cut by 5 bases and J by 4 bases, with 17 bases left in between. The CDR3 is 14 residues long. The germline CDR1 and CDR2 sequences are GTSNPN and SVGIG (reference sequence). In DNA form, the CDR3 reads TGTGCCTGGGAAAGACAGGCGGGCTCCTATGGCTACACCTTC. Translated, it gives CAWERQAGSYGYTF.

The rearrangement uses TRBV5-1 and TRBJ1-2; perhaps TRBD1 as D (6 bases). Trimming shortened V by 3 bases and J by 3 bases, and 24 bases separated the two germline ends. The CDR3 is made up of 18 amino acids. Germline values: CDR1 SGHRS, CDR2 YFSETQ. The CDR3 protein is CASSSRFRNQGSDYGYTF. CDR3 bases: TGCGCCAGCAGCTCCCGTTTCCGTAATCAGGGGAGTGACTATGGCTACACCTTC.

Points on this clone: The identical CDR3 is also encoded by other nucleotide sequences in the sample. The gene calls are TRBV4-1 and TRBJ2-7, with a tentative D call TRBD1 (6 bases). Germline V CDR1 and CDR2: MGHRA, YSYEKL. CDR3 length: 15 amino acids. With 0 bases removed from V and 0 bases from J, the gap between germline ends came to 9 bases. CDR3 sequence (DNA): TGCGCCAGCAGCCAAGAGCGAGGGGGCTCCTACGAGCAGTACTTC. This encodes CASSQERGGSYEQYF.